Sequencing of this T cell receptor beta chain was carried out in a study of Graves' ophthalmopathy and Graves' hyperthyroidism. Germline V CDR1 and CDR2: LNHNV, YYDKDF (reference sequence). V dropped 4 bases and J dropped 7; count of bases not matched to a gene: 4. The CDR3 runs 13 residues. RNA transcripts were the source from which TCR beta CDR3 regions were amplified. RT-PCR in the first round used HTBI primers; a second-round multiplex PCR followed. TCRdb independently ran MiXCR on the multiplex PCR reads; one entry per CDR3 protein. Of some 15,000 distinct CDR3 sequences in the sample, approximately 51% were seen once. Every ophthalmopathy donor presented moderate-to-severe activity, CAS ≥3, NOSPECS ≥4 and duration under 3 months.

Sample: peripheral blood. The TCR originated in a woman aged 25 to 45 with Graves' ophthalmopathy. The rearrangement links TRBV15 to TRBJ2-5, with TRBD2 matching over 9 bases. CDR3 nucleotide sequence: TGTGCCACCAGCATGACAGCGGGGGGGACCCAGTACTTC. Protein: CATSMTAGGTQYF.